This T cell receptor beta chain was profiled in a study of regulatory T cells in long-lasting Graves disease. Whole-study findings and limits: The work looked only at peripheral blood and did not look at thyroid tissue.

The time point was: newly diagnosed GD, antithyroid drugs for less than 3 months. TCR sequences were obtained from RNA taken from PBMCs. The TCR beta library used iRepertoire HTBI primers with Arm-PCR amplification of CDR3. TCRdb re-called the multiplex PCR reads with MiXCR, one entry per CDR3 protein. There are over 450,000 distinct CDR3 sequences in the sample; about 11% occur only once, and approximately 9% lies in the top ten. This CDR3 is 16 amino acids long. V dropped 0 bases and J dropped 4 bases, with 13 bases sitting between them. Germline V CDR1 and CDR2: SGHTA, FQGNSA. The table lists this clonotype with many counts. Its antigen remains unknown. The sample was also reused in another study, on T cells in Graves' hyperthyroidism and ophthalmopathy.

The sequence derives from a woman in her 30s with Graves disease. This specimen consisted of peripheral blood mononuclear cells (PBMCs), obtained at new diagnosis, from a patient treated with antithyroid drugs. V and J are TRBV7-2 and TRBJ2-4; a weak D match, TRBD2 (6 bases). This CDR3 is CASSLAGVAVKNIQYF. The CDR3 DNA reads TGTGCCAGCAGCTTAGCGGGGGTAGCGGTAAAAAACATTCAGTACTTC.